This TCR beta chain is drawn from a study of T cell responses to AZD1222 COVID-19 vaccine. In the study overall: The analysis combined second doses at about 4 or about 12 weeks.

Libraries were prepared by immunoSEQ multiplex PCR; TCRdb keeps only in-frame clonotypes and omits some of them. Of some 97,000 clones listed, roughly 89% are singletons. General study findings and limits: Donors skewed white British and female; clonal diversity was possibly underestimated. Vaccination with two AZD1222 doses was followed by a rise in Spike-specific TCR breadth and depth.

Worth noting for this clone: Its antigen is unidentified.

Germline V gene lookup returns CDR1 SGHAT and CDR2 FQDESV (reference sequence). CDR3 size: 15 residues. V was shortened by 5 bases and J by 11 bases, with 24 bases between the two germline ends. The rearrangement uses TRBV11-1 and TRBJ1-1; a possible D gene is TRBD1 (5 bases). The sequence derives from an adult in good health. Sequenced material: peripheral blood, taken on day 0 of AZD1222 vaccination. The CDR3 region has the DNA TGTGCCAGCAGCCCTTCTCCGGCGGGCAGGGAATCGGCTTTCTTT. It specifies CASSPSPAGRESAFF. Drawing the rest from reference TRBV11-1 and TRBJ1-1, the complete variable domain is EAEVAQSPRYKITEKSQAVAFWCDPISGHATLYWYRQILGQGPELLVQFQDESVVDDSQLPKDRFSAERLKGVDSTLKIQPAELGDSAMYLCASSPSPAGRESAFFGQGTRLTVV.